This T cell receptor (beta chain) was retrieved from a study of shared clonotypes between healthy human individuals. Original methodology: Filtering differed for immunoSEQ, which gave only junction sequences without quality scores. Libraries were prepared by immunoSEQ multiplex PCR; TCRdb keeps only in-frame clonotypes and omits some of them. The V and J calls and clone size are taken from that table; D and trimming were inferred from the DNA. The repertoire holds about 490,000 clones, about 78% seen once, with approximately 12% in the top ten. Germline V gives CDR1 MNHNS, CDR2 SASEGT. The CDR3 is 14 amino acids. Trimming shortened V by 2 bases and J by 3 bases, and 11 bases separated the two germline ends.

V usage is TRBV6-1 and J usage is TRBJ2-7; D may be TRBD1 (5 bases). Specimen: PBMCs. The TCR sequence derives from a woman aged 40 to 50 in good health. Some clones in this sample may be carry-over from other donors' samples. The CDR3: CASSEISRVYEQYF. DNA for the CDR3: TGTGCCAGCAGTGAAATCTCCAGGGTCTACGAGCAGTACTTC.